This entry describes one T cell receptor beta chain. Source study methods: Reference gene primer amplification yielded estimated nucleated cell counts. Repertoires were generated with immunoSEQ multiplex PCR, while TCRdb's copy carries only in-frame clones and drops some. V and J calls plus clone size are reproduced from that table; the DNA served to infer D and trimming. The table records 15,000 to 20,000 clones, roughly nine tenths of them present only once. This record comes from a study of blood T cell repertoires in COVID-19. Study overall: Specimens from acute and convalescent COVID-19 originated in the United States, Italy and Spain. Sample material is recorded as cDNA or gDNA derived from T cells, B-cell-depleted T cells, or PBMCs.

The CDR3 spans 15 residues. Germline V gives CDR1 SEHNR, CDR2 FQNEAQ (reference sequence). With 5 bases clipped from V and 4 bases from J, the junction kept 8 bases outside the gene matches. The origin of this receptor is a man aged 55 to 70 with active COVID-19. V gene TRBV7-9 combines with J gene TRBJ2-5; 9 positions match TRBD1. The source material was peripheral blood. CDR3 loop: CASSPPGTGSETQYF. CDR3 nucleotides: TGTGCCAGCAGCCCACCCGGGACAGGGTCAGAGACCCAGTACTTC.